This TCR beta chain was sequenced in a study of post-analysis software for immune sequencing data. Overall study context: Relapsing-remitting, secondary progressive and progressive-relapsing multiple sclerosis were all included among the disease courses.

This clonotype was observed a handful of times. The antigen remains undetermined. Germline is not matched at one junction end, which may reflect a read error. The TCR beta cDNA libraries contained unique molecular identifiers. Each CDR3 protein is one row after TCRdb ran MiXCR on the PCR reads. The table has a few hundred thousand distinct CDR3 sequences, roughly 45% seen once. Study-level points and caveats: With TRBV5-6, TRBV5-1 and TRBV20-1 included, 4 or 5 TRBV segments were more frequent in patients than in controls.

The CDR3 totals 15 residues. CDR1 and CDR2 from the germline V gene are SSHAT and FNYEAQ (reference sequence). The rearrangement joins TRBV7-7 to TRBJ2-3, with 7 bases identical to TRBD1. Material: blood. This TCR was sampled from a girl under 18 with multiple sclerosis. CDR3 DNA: TGTGCTAGCAGCCCCGGGACAGAGAGCACAGATACGCAGTATTTT. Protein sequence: CASSPGTESTDTQYF.